A selection of T cell receptor beta chains follows, all from one sample in a study of T cell repertoires in cytomegalovirus infection. One entry per CDR3 protein, called by TCRdb with MiXCR from the reads. The repertoire consists of under 350,000 distinct CDR3 sequences, with around 10% occurring once and the leading ten covering over 2.5%. Input material: PBMCs. These TCRs come from a human donor in good health (CMV status not recorded). Some clones in this sample may be carry-over from other donors' samples. CDR3s include the opening cysteine and the closing phenylalanine or tryptophan. The order of the fields is clone size, J gene, D gene, V gene, CDR3 DNA, CDR3 protein. D genes are given only for firm matches. Clone size is given for some rows only: seen once, a few or many times, or a class if the clone is expanded.

>.|TRBJ1-6|.|TRBV19
TGTGCCAGTAGGGCCGGACCGACCTATAATTCACCCCTCCACTTT
CASRAGPTYNSPLHF
>many|TRBJ1-5|TRBD1|TRBV6-1
TGTGCCAGCAGTAAGGGGACAGGGGTAAATCAGCCCCAGCATTTT
CASSKGTGVNQPQHF
>few|TRBJ1-5|TRBD1|TRBV20-1
TGCAGTGCTCCTGGGACAGGAGGACCTTATAGCAATCAGCCCCAGCATTTT
CSAPGTGGPYSNQPQHF
>few|TRBJ2-5|.|TRBV4-1
TGCGCCAGCAGCCAAGGGGGGACCGCGATCGGAGAGACCCAGTACTTC
CASSQGGTAIGETQYF
>many|TRBJ2-5|TRBD2|TRBV6-5
TGTGCCAGCAGTTACAGGGAGGGAGAGACCCAGTACTTC
CASSYREGETQYF
>many|TRBJ1-3|.|TRBV25-1
TGTGCCAGCAGTGATCAAACGAGCTCTGGAAACACCATATATTTT
CASSDQTSSGNTIYF
>few|TRBJ2-5|.|TRBV4-2
TGTGCCAGCAGCCAAGACCACCAAGAGACCCAGTACTTC
CASSQDHQETQYF
>.|TRBJ2-1|TRBD1|TRBV5-1
TGCGCCAGCAATAGGGGGACAGGGGTCTACAATGAGCAGTTCTTC
CASNRGTGVYNEQFF
>many|TRBJ1-2|.|TRBV20-1
TGCAGTGCTAGAGATCCAGGGAACTATGGCTACACCTTC
CSARDPGNYGYTF
>many|TRBJ2-1|TRBD2|TRBV10-3
TGTGCCTCCGACGCGGGGGGTAATCCTGAGCAGTTCTTC
CASDAGGNPEQFF
>.|TRBJ2-1|TRBD2|TRBV20-1
TGCAGTGCTAGATGGGGGCGGGGGGGCGTCAATGAGCAGTTCTTC
CSARWGRGGVNEQFF
>.|TRBJ1-6|.|TRBV7-9
TGTGCCAGCAGCTTAGCAGCGAACAATCCACCCCTCCACTTT
CASSLAANNPPLHF
>many|TRBJ2-2|TRBD2|TRBV6-2/TRBV6-3
TGTGCCAGCAGTTACTCCGCGGGGGGGCGCACCGGGGAGCTGTTTTTT
CASSYSAGGRTGELFF
>.|TRBJ1-6|.|TRBV3-1
TGTGCCAGCAGCCAACGACGGGGAGACGGGCCACCCCTCCACTTT
CASSQRRGDGPPLHF
>.|TRBJ2-2|.|TRBV20-1
TGCAGTGCGGTGAATCGGGGTGGGAACACCGGGGAGCTGTTTTTT
CSAVNRGGNTGELFF
>few|TRBJ2-5|.|TRBV20-1
TGCAGTGTTCCCCCTAGTGGGAAAGAGACCCAGTACTTC
CSVPPSGKETQYF
>.|TRBJ2-1|.|TRBV24-1
TGTGCCACCCGCGAAGGGGGGAACAATGAGCAGTTCTTC
CATREGGNNEQFF
>many|TRBJ1-1|.|TRBV18
TGTGCCAGCTCACTTAGTGGACAATTCACTGAAGCTTTCTTT
CASSLSGQFTEAFF
>.|TRBJ1-1|.|TRBV5-4
TGTGCCAGCAGCCTGCCGGGAGCAGGGTACACTGAAGCTTTCTTT
CASSLPGAGYTEAFF